Shown below are 9 T cell receptor beta chains from a single sample sequenced in a study of T cells in Graves' hyperthyroidism and ophthalmopathy. RNA transcripts gave rise to amplified TCR beta CDR3 regions. TCR CDR3 regions were first amplified by RT-PCR with HTBI primers. TCRdb independently ran MiXCR on the multiplex PCR reads; one entry per CDR3 protein. The sample has a few hundred thousand distinct CDR3 sequences, around 15% seen once. Specimen: blood. The receptors were sampled from a woman between 35 and 50 years old with Graves' hyperthyroidism.

This clonotype was counted many times. This rearrangement joins TRBV30 to TRBJ1-5; 7 bases map to TRBD1. J was trimmed by 2 bases and V by 0 bases; bases with no gene match: 10. This CDR3 has 17 residues. Looked up from germline, CDR1 is GTSNPN and CDR2 is SVGIG (reference sequence). CDR3 region: CAWSVQGGVGGNQPQHF. CDR3 nucleotide sequence: TGTGCCTGGAGTGTACAAGGGGGCGTAGGGGGCAATCAGCCCCAGCATTTT.

In its sample, this clonotype was seen many times. The chain employs TRBV28 and TRBJ1-2; maybe TRBD1 (6 bases). With 3 bases removed from V and 5 bases from J, the gap between germline ends came to 13 bases. The CDR3 has 14 amino acids. Per germline, CDR1 MDHEN and CDR2 SYDVKM. CDR3 DNA sequence: TGTGCCAGCAGTTTGGGGGGGCGCTCGTATGGCTACACCTTC. It specifies CASSLGGRSYGYTF.

This clonotype appeared many times. The chain carries TRBV11-2 and TRBJ1-1; D call uncertain. V lost 5 bases to trimming and J lost 7 bases, with 14 bases between them. Looked up from germline, CDR1 is SGHAT and CDR2 is FQNNGV. CDR3 size: 13 residues. DNA of the CDR3: TGTGCCAGCAGCCGCCCAACAGAAAATGAAGCTTTCTTT. Protein sequence: CASSRPTENEAFF.

The chain has TRBV30 and TRBJ1-5, with a possible D match to TRBD1 (6 bases). Trimming stripped 3 bases from V and 6 bases from J, with 24 bases between. This CDR3 is built from 17 residues. The germline V gene has CDR1 GTSNPN and CDR2 SVGIG (reference sequence). CDR3 region: CAWSGDRRQARSQPQHF. The CDR3 DNA reads TGTGCCTGGAGCGGGGACCGACGACAGGCTAGGAGTCAGCCCCAGCATTTT. Drawing the rest from reference TRBV30 and TRBJ1-5, the complete variable domain is SQTIHQWPATLVQPVGSPLSLECTVEGTSNPNLYWYRQAAGRGLQLLFYSVGIGQISSEVPQNLSASRPQDRQFILSSKKLLLSDSGFYLCAWSGDRRQARSQPQHFGDGTRLSIL.

The sample holds many counts of this clonotype. The chain recombines TRBV14 with TRBJ1-2; 7 bases fit TRBD1. This CDR3 has 17 amino acids. Germline V CDR1 and CDR2: SGHDN, FVKESK. Unmatched junction bases numbered 10, after V lost 1 base and J lost 2 bases. The CDR3 reads CASSQAHRGPPNYGYTF. CDR3 DNA: TGTGCCAGCAGCCAAGCCCACAGGGGACCCCCCAACTATGGCTACACCTTC.

As for this clonotype: This may be a read error, as it is one base from a much larger clone. The chain combines TRBV7-9 with TRBJ2-7; 7 nucleotides match TRBD1. Germline loops: CDR1 SEHNR, CDR2 FQNEAQ (reference sequence). With V trimmed by 5 bases and J by 6 bases, 7 bases remained unmatched. There are 13 residues in the CDR3. CDR3 nucleotide sequence: TGTGCCAGCAGCCCCCTGGACAGGACCGAGCAGTACTTC. Protein sequence: CASSPLDRTEQYF.

CDR3 region: CASKGEYGYNSPLHF. CDR3 DNA: TGCGCCAGCAAGGGGGAGTATGGTTATAATTCACCCCTCCACTTT. The chain combines TRBV10-1 with TRBJ1-6; possible D gene TRBD1, 6 bases. CDR3 size: 15 residues. The germline CDR1 and CDR2 sequences are WNHNN and SYGVQD (reference sequence). V lost 7 bases to trimming and J lost 4 bases, with 14 bases between them.

This clonotype showed up many times. CDR3 coding DNA: TGTGCCAGCTACCCTCGGGCCCGTGGGACCGACGAGCAGTACTTC. Translated, it gives CASYPRARGTDEQYF. The V and J genes are TRBV28 and TRBJ2-7; tentatively, D is TRBD1 or TRBD2 (5 bases each). The CDR3 loop spans 15 amino acids. The germline V and J ends were trimmed by 8 bases and 5 bases, with 22 bases remaining between them. The V gene's germline CDR1 is MDHEN and CDR2 SYDVKM.

This clonotype has just a few counts. The genes are TRBV24-1 and TRBJ2-3; 9 positions agree with TRBD2. The CDR3 is 12 residues long. V lost 11 bases to trimming and J lost 6 bases; unmatched junction nucleotides: 5. Germline CDR1 KGHDR, CDR2 SFDVKD. The CDR3: CAISGSADTQYF. In DNA form, the CDR3 reads TGTGCCATTAGCGGGAGTGCGGATACGCAGTATTTT.